This TCR beta chain was sequenced for a study of blood T cell repertoires in COVID-19. Study background: Acute and convalescent COVID-19 samples came from the United States, Italy and Spain. Nucleic acid was either cDNA or gDNA, and it came from T cells, B-cell-depleted T cells, or PBMCs.

The V and J ends lost 5 bases and 4 bases, in that order; junction bases with no gene match: 14. Germline lookup yields CDR1 MDHEN and CDR2 SYDVKM. The CDR3 spans 18 residues. In the original processing: Amplification from reference gene primers served as the basis for estimated nucleated cell counts. Profiled with immunoSEQ multiplex PCR; TCRdb holds only in-frame clones, not every one. V, J and clone size derive from that table, while D and trimming were established from the DNA sequence. This table holds about 14,000 clones, 80% to 85% found once. The gene calls are TRBV28 and TRBJ2-3; 11 bases align to TRBD2. The TCR comes from a man between 45 and 60 years old with active COVID-19. Specimen: peripheral blood. DNA for the CDR3: TGTGCCAGCAGTGGGACTAGCGGCCACTACAAGATAGCAGATACGCAGTATTTT. This sequence encodes CASSGTSGHYKIADTQYF.